The 13 T cell receptor beta chains below come from one sample, sequenced in a study of response to subunit inactivated influenza vaccine. TCRdb re-called the RT-PCR reads through MiXCR, storing one row per CDR3 protein. The sample consists of hundreds of thousands of distinct CDR3 sequences, about 10% of them appearing once. This same sample was also taken into another study, of T cells expressing NK-cell markers. Per that study: The TCR beta cDNA came from 5'RACE template switching with UMIs.

The input for sequencing was PBMCs from blood, taken on the day of vaccination. These receptors originate from a man aged 50-60 years who received an inactivated influenza vaccine.

This clonotype was observed at least ten times. The CDR3: CANDEGPRGIIYF. The CDR3 DNA reads as TGTGCCAACGACGAGGGACCCCGGGGGATCATATATTTT. The chain is built from TRBV5-6 and TRBJ1-3; weak D call: TRBD1 (5 bases). There are 13 residues in the CDR3. CDR1 is SGHDT, CDR2 YYEEEE, per germline. V lost 9 bases and J lost 12, with 22 bases in between. The variable domain in full, with the rest retrieved from reference TRBV5-6 and TRBJ1-3, is DAGVTQSPTHLIKTRGQQVTLRCSPKSGHDTVSWYQQALGQGPQFIFQYYEEEERQRGNFPDRFSGHQFPNYSSELNVNALLLGDSALYLCANDEGPRGIIYFGEGSWLTVV.

CDR3 nucleotide sequence: TGTGCCAGCAGTTTATCTCCCGTAAGCTATGGCTACACCTTC. It codes for CASSLSPVSYGYTF. J is TRBJ1-2 and V is TRBV27; D unresolved. V was trimmed by 0 bases and J by 4 bases, leaving 9 bases between them. Germline V gene lookup returns CDR1 MNHEY and CDR2 SMNVEV (reference sequence). The CDR3 length is 14 residues.

The chain couples TRBV24-1 to TRBJ2-1, with 11 positions matching TRBD1. CDR1 KGHDR and CDR2 SFDVKD come from the germline V gene. Losses at the gene ends were 6 bases for V and 5 bases for J; bases not matched to a gene: 8. This CDR3 contains 16 residues. The CDR3 DNA reads TGTGCCACCAGTCTATCGGACAGGGGGCCCCACAATGAGCAGTTCTTC. Translated, it gives CATSLSDRGPHNEQFF.

The chain is built from TRBV12-3 or TRBV12-4 and TRBJ2-5; TRBD1 agrees at 8 bases. CDR3 length equals 16 residues. V was pared by 5 bases and J by 11 bases, with 19 bases of the junction left unmatched. DNA of the CDR3: TGTGCCAGCAGTCACAACAGGGGGAACGGGCGTCTCCATCAGTACTTC. This codes for CASSHNRGNGRLHQYF.

This clonotype has just a few counts. The genes are TRBV12-3 or TRBV12-4 and TRBJ1-1, with 8 bases aligning to TRBD1. The CDR3 length is 13 residues. The J segment lost 3 bases and the V segment lost 5 bases, leaving 2 bases of the junction unmatched. The CDR3: CASSHRGDTEAFF. Here the CDR3 DNA reads TGTGCCAGCAGTCACAGGGGGGACACTGAAGCTTTCTTT.

This clonotype turned up a few times. V is TRBV12-3 or TRBV12-4 and J is TRBJ2-5, with TRBD1 matching 8 bases. The length of the CDR3 is 15 residues. V was clipped by 7 bases and J by 5 bases; unmatched bases: 12. CDR3 nucleotides: TGTGCCAGCAATGCAGGGGGCGCGGAGTCGGAGACCCAGTACTTC. Its protein is CASNAGGAESETQYF.

This clonotype has a count of ten or more. V is TRBV6-5 and J is TRBJ1-2; D is unresolved. CDR1 MNHEY and CDR2 SVGAGI come from the germline V gene. With 6 bases removed from V and 7 bases from J, the gap between germline ends came to 12 bases. The CDR3 is 12 residues long. The CDR3 region is CASRGQTRGYTF. Here the CDR3 DNA reads TGTGCCAGCAGAGGGCAAACTCGTGGCTACACCTTC.

A few counts support this clonotype. The chain uses TRBV6-2 or TRBV6-3 and TRBJ1-5, with 9 bases lining up with TRBD1. Germline V gene sequence: CDR1 MNHEY, CDR2 SVGEGT. This CDR3 has 15 amino acids. V was clipped by 6 bases and J by 6 bases; unmatched bases: 9. The CDR3 sequence: CASRNQQGAGQPQHF. CDR3 DNA sequence: TGTGCCAGCAGAAATCAACAGGGGGCAGGTCAGCCCCAGCATTTT.

This clonotype was counted between two and nine times. The chain combines TRBV18 with TRBJ2-7, with D unclear. Germline V lookup: CDR1 KGHSH, CDR2 LQKENI. The CDR3 consists of 18 residues. V dropped 3 bases and J dropped 5 bases, with 26 bases sitting between them. This chain's CDR3 is CASSPSRSAFLFPNEQYF. The CDR3 DNA sequence: TGTGCCAGCTCACCCTCTCGCAGTGCATTCCTATTTCCTAACGAGCAGTACTTC.

V gene TRBV4-2 combines with J gene TRBJ2-5; D gene unclear. The ends were cut back, 0 bases at V and 4 bases at J, with 6 bases in the middle. From germline, CDR1 is LGHNA and CDR2 YNFKEQ. CDR3 length equals 13 residues. The CDR3, as DNA: TGTGCCAGCAGCCAAGACAACGGAGAGACCCAGTACTTC. It translates to CASSQDNGETQYF.

The table lists this clonotype with many counts. The chain links TRBV6-2 or TRBV6-3 to TRBJ2-1; no clear D gene. CDR3 size: 12 residues. The V gene lost 2 bases and the J gene lost 7 bases, with 6 bases spanning the gap. Germline CDR1 reads MNHEY; CDR2 reads SVGEGT. The CDR3 is CASSYGTNEQFF. The CDR3 region has the DNA TGTGCCAGCAGTTACGGAACTAATGAGCAGTTCTTC.

This clonotype was detected many times. The chain uses TRBV29-1 and TRBJ2-7, with TRBD1 matching 8 bases. The CDR3 extends over 12 amino acids. From germline, CDR1 is SQVTM and CDR2 ANQGSEA. After removal of 7 bases from V and 2 bases from J, the junction contained 4 bases not matched to a gene. The CDR3 here is CSEQGVAYEQYF. The DNA of the CDR3 is TGCAGCGAACAGGGGGTCGCCTACGAGCAGTACTTC.

This CDR3 is CSARENYEQYF. Here the CDR3 DNA reads TGCAGTGCTAGAGAAAACTACGAGCAGTACTTC. The chain is built from TRBV20-1 and TRBJ2-7, with unresolved D. Germline V gene data show CDR1 as DFQATT and CDR2 as SNEGSKA (reference sequence). V shed 0 bases and J shed 3 bases, with 3 bases lying between them. The CDR3 consists of 11 residues.